What follows are 31 T cell receptor beta chains derived from one specimen sequenced in a study of blood T cell repertoires in COVID-19. Sequencing used immunoSEQ multiplex PCR; TCRdb keeps in-frame clones, though not all of them. The profile covers roughly 500,000 clones, with roughly nine tenths appearing a single time and around 7.9% taken by the ten largest. The sequenced material came from PBMCs or T cells enriched from blood (not recorded which). The receptors derive from a woman aged 55-69 years who had recovered from COVID-19.

The chain links TRBV3-1 (or the pseudogene TRBV3-2) to TRBJ2-7; TRBD1 aligns across 7 bases. There are 15 residues in the CDR3. V gave up 4 bases and J gave up 1 base; unmatched junction bases: 7. CDR1 and CDR2 from the germline V gene are LGHDT and YNNKEL (reference sequence). In nucleotides, the CDR3 is TGTGCCAGCAGCCTCAGGGGGTCCCCTTCCTACGAGCAGTACTTC. Its translation is CASSLRGSPSYEQYF.

The rearrangement links TRBV18 to TRBJ2-7; tentatively, D is TRBD1 (6 bases). The CDR3 has 13 amino acids. The germline gives CDR1 KGHSH, CDR2 LQKENI. V lost 6 bases, J lost 2 bases, and 11 bases lay in between. CDR3 protein: CASSQGTTYEQYV. CDR3 in DNA: TGTGCCAGCTCCCAGGGGACAACCTACGAGCAGTACGTC.

This chain uses TRBV24-1 with TRBJ2-3; D gene unclear. V was clipped by 1 base and J by 4 bases, with 2 bases between them. This CDR3 is 12 amino acids long. Germline CDR1 reads KGHDR; CDR2 reads SFDVKD. CDR3: CATSDFADTQYF. CDR3 DNA: TGTGCCACCAGTGATTTCGCAGATACGCAGTATTTT.

The gene calls are TRBV27 and TRBJ1-2, with 7 nucleotides matching TRBD1. CDR3 length: 16 residues. The V gene end was trimmed by 5 bases and the J gene end by 3 bases; junction bases not matched to a gene: 12. Looked up from germline, CDR1 is MNHEY and CDR2 is SMNVEV (reference sequence). This chain's CDR3 is CASSAGDRQGYYGYTF. In DNA form, the CDR3 reads TGTGCCAGCAGTGCCGGAGATCGACAGGGCTACTATGGCTACACCTTC.

For the CDR3, the DNA is TGTGCCAGCAGCCCCCGGTCTAGCGGGGGGGGCAATGAGCAGTTCTTC. Translation: CASSPRSSGGGNEQFF. V usage is TRBV7-9 and J usage is TRBJ2-1; TRBD2 matches 12 bases. This CDR3 has 16 residues. Germline V CDR1 and CDR2: SEHNR, FQNEAQ (reference sequence). With V trimmed by 5 bases and J by 6 bases, 8 bases remained unmatched.

The V and J genes are TRBV10-3 and TRBJ1-3; D is unresolved. Germline V CDR1 and CDR2: ENHRY, SYGVKD. The CDR3 is 15 residues long. Between the trimmed V and J ends, which lost 10 bases and 1 base, there was a span of 17 bases. CDR3: CATILEGNSGNTIYF. CDR3 DNA: TGTGCCACAATCCTAGAGGGTAATTCTGGAAACACCATATATTTT.

This chain uses TRBV5-1 with TRBJ2-3; D is perhaps TRBD1 (6 bases). V was cut by 4 bases and J by 0 bases, with 24 bases left in between. The germline V gene encodes CDR1 SGHRS and CDR2 YFSETQ. The CDR3 runs to 19 residues. The CDR3 loop reads CASSAMVGQRVFSTDTQYF. For the CDR3, the DNA is TGCGCCAGCAGCGCGATGGTAGGACAGCGCGTTTTTAGCACAGATACGCAGTATTTT.

The rearrangement joins TRBV6-5 to TRBJ1-3, with a tentative D call TRBD1 (5 bases). Germline lookup yields CDR1 MNHEY and CDR2 SVGAGI. V lost 8 bases, J lost 0 bases, and 11 bases lay in between. The CDR3 loop spans 14 amino acids. Written as DNA, the CDR3 is TGTGCCAGCGGGGGACTGAGCTCTGGAAACACCATATATTTT. Translating it yields CASGGLSSGNTIYF.

The rearrangement joins TRBV5-1 to TRBJ2-4; a possible D gene is TRBD1 (6 bases). Germline assignment: CDR1 SGHRS and CDR2 YFSETQ. Trimming cost V 2 bases and J 0 bases, with 24 bases left between them. This CDR3 is built from 20 residues. CDR3 DNA sequence: TGCGCCAGCAGCTTAGACCGGGACACTTTCGATATCCTAGCCAAAAACATTCAGTACTTC. It yields the protein CASSLDRDTFDILAKNIQYF. Complete variable domain (other parts from reference TRBV5-1 and TRBJ2-4): KAGVTQTPRYLIKTRGQQVTLSCSPISGHRSVSWYQQTPGQGLQFLFEYFSETQRNKGNFPGRFSGRQFSNSRSEMNVSTLELGDSALYLCASSLDRDTFDILAKNIQYFGAGTRLSVL.

The rearrangement uses TRBV5-4 and TRBJ1-4, with TRBD1 matching 7 bases. The CDR3 sequence is 15 residues long. J gave up 6 bases and V 0 bases, and 5 bases lay outside the gene matches. CDR1 and CDR2 (germline): SGHNT, YYREEE (reference sequence). CDR3 in amino acids: CASSLEPTGYEKLFF. The CDR3 DNA follows: TGTGCCAGCAGCTTGGAGCCGACAGGGTATGAAAAACTGTTTTTT.

The chain employs TRBV7-2 and TRBJ2-1, with 11 bases matching TRBD2. The CDR3 sequence is 15 residues long. Unmatched junction bases numbered 5, after V lost 4 bases and J lost 6 bases. The germline V gene encodes CDR1 SGHTA and CDR2 FQGNSA. DNA of the CDR3: TGTGCCAGCAGCTGGAAGACTAGCGGGGTCAATGAGCAGTTCTTC. Translating gives CASSWKTSGVNEQFF.

The rearrangement uses TRBV5-4 and TRBJ2-3, with TRBD1 identical over 9 bases. The CDR3 is made up of 18 amino acids. J was trimmed by 0 bases and V by 4 bases; bases with no gene match: 12. Germline-derived CDR1 and CDR2 are SGHNT and YYREEE (reference sequence). CDR3 in DNA: TGTGCCAGCAGCGGCCTAACAGGGGGCGCGAAAAGCACAGATACGCAGTATTTT. Its translation is CASSGLTGGAKSTDTQYF.

This chain connects TRBV5-4 to TRBJ1-4; the D gene is possibly TRBD1 (6 bases). V was trimmed by 0 bases and J by 7 bases, leaving 16 bases between them. The CDR3 has 16 residues. CDR1 is SGHNT, CDR2 YYREEE, per germline (reference sequence). The CDR3 DNA is TGTGCCAGCAGCTTGGCCGGGACATCAGTATTTGAAAAACTGTTTTTT. Translating it yields CASSLAGTSVFEKLFF.

The chain uses TRBV5-1 and TRBJ2-2; a weak D match, TRBD2 (7 bases). The germline V and J ends were trimmed by 3 bases and 7 bases, with 10 bases remaining between them. This CDR3 is built from 13 residues. Germline V gene data show CDR1 as SGHRS and CDR2 as YFSETQ. The CDR3 sequence is CASSYREGGELFF. DNA for the CDR3: TGCGCCAGCAGCTACAGGGAGGGCGGGGAGCTGTTTTTT. Full variable domain (remainder filled in from reference TRBV5-1 and TRBJ2-2): KAGVTQTPRYLIKTRGQQVTLSCSPISGHRSVSWYQQTPGQGLQFLFEYFSETQRNKGNFPGRFSGRQFSNSRSEMNVSTLELGDSALYLCASSYREGGELFFGEGSRLTVL.

This rearrangement joins TRBV11-3 to TRBJ1-1, with 8 bases aligning to TRBD1. Germline V lookup: CDR1 SGHNT, CDR2 YENEEA. The length of the CDR3 is 15 residues. The J segment lost 4 bases and the V segment lost 4 bases, leaving 8 bases of the junction unmatched. The DNA for the CDR3 is TGTGCCAGCAGCTCCAGACCCGGGACAGGCACTGAAGCTTTCTTT. Translation gives CASSSRPGTGTEAFF.

This rearrangement joins TRBV11-2 to TRBJ1-6; D possibly corresponds to TRBD1 (5 bases). The V end lost 0 bases, the J end lost 9 bases, and 12 bases lay between the germline ends. Germline V gene sequence: CDR1 SGHAT, CDR2 FQNNGV. The CDR3 is 15 residues long. CDR3 bases: TGTGCCAGCAGCTTAGAAATTTGGGGGGGTTCACCCCTCCACTTT. Protein product: CASSLEIWGGSPLHF.

With regard to this clone: The identical CDR3 is also encoded by other nucleotide sequences in the sample. The chain has TRBV11-2 and TRBJ1-1; D uncertain. Per the germline V gene, CDR1 is SGHAT and CDR2 is FQNNGV. This CDR3 is 13 amino acids long. V was trimmed by 1 base and J by 0 bases, leaving 3 bases between them. The CDR3 region has the DNA TGTGCCAGCAGCTTAGCTGTGAACACTGAAGCTTTCTTT. Its protein is CASSLAVNTEAFF.

The rearrangement links TRBV2 to TRBJ2-3; the D gene is possibly TRBD1 (5 bases). Germline V CDR1 and CDR2: SNHLY, FYNNEI. Trimming left V 6 bases short and J 2 bases short, with 12 bases between. The CDR3 length is 14 residues. The CDR3 reads CASSDGQLTDTQYF. In nucleotides, the CDR3 is TGTGCCAGCAGCGACGGACAACTCACAGATACGCAGTATTTT.

The V gene is TRBV5-1, the J gene TRBJ1-2, with D unclear. V shed 2 bases and J shed 4 bases, with 12 bases lying between them. Per the germline V gene, CDR1 is SGHRS and CDR2 is YFSETQ. CDR3 size: 14 residues. The CDR3 DNA reads as TGCGCCAGCAGCTTACAGCACGCCGGCTATGGCTACACCTTC. Protein sequence: CASSLQHAGYGYTF. Filled out from reference TRBV5-1 and TRBJ1-2, the complete variable domain reads KAGVTQTPRYLIKTRGQQVTLSCSPISGHRSVSWYQQTPGQGLQFLFEYFSETQRNKGNFPGRFSGRQFSNSRSEMNVSTLELGDSALYLCASSLQHAGYGYTFGSGTRLTVV.

This rearrangement joins TRBV5-4 to TRBJ1-2; D remains ambiguous. Germline V gene sequence: CDR1 SGHNT, CDR2 YYREEE (reference sequence). The CDR3 contains 13 residues. V lost 4 bases to trimming and J lost 10 bases, with 17 bases between them. The CDR3 coding sequence is TGTGCCAGCAGCCCGGCCCGACGCCTAGACTACACCTTC. It encodes CASSPARRLDYTF.

The chain carries TRBV11-3 and TRBJ1-1; possible D gene TRBD1, 5 bases. This CDR3 has 13 amino acids. Germline CDR1 SGHNT, CDR2 YENEEA. V lost 1 base and J 5 bases, leaving 8 bases between the germline ends. CDR3 residues: CASSLGGRTEAFF. Written as DNA, the CDR3 is TGTGCCAGCAGCTTAGGGGGGAGGACTGAAGCTTTCTTT.

This chain uses TRBV6-1 with TRBJ2-7; maybe TRBD1 (5 bases). Germline values: CDR1 MNHNS, CDR2 SASEGT. The CDR3 loop spans 14 amino acids. Trimming shortened V by 1 base and J by 5 bases, and 12 bases separated the two germline ends. The CDR3 spells CASSEDGHLNEQYV. For the CDR3, the DNA is TGTGCCAGCAGTGAAGACGGACATTTAAACGAGCAGTACGTC.

V is TRBV30 and J is TRBJ2-1; D may be TRBD2 (5 bases). V dropped 2 bases and J dropped 0 bases, with 17 bases sitting between them. CDR1 is GTSNPN, CDR2 SVGIG, per germline (reference sequence). The CDR3 length is 17 residues. CDR3 region: CAWSSKFGVSSYNEQFF. Written as DNA, the CDR3 is TGTGCCTGGAGTTCTAAGTTCGGGGTTAGCTCCTACAATGAGCAGTTCTTC. Complete variable domain (other parts from reference TRBV30 and TRBJ2-1): SQTIHQWPATLVQPVGSPLSLECTVEGTSNPNLYWYRQAAGRGLQLLFYSVGIGQISSEVPQNLSASRPQDRQFILSSKKLLLSDSGFYLCAWSSKFGVSSYNEQFFGPGTRLTVL.

This chain joins TRBV5-1 and TRBJ1-4; D not certain. The CDR3 extends over 13 amino acids. CDR1 and CDR2 from the germline V gene are SGHRS and YFSETQ. V lost 4 bases to trimming and J lost 4 bases, with 8 bases between them. In DNA, the CDR3 is TGCGCCAGCAGCCCAACTCGTAATGAAAAACTGTTTTTT. Its protein is CASSPTRNEKLFF.

The rearrangement joins TRBV7-6 to TRBJ2-6; 8 bases align to TRBD1. V dropped 1 base and J dropped 1; count of bases not matched to a gene: 6. The germline gives CDR1 SGHVS, CDR2 FNYEAQ. This CDR3 spans 18 amino acids. The CDR3 here is CASSLDWDRFSGANVLTF. The CDR3 region has the DNA TGTGCCAGCAGCTTAGACTGGGACAGGTTTTCTGGGGCCAACGTCCTGACTTTC.

The chain has TRBV5-1 and TRBJ1-1; a possible D gene is TRBD1 (5 bases). Germline CDR1 and CDR2: SGHRS and YFSETQ. V lost 4 bases and J lost 1, with 11 bases in between. CDR3 length equals 14 residues. CDR3 sequence: CASSPLTGNTEAFF. In DNA, the CDR3 is TGCGCCAGCAGCCCCCTTACAGGGAACACTGAAGCTTTCTTT.

The chain recombines TRBV3-1 (or the pseudogene TRBV3-2) with TRBJ1-2, with D maybe TRBD1 (5 bases). Germline V gene lookup returns CDR1 LGHDT and CDR2 YNNKEL (reference sequence). The CDR3 runs 13 residues. The V end was cut by 4 bases, the J end by 5 bases, with 11 bases between. For the CDR3, the DNA is TGTGCCAGCAGCCCCTCGGGGGTGTATGGCTACACCTTC. Encoded protein: CASSPSGVYGYTF.

This clone was seen only once. The chain employs TRBV27 and TRBJ2-1; D remains ambiguous. In germline, CDR1 is MNHEY, CDR2 SMNVEV (reference sequence). The length of the CDR3 is 16 residues. V was pared by 7 bases and J by 0 bases, with 16 bases between. The CDR3 loop is CASTTYYTRSYNEQFF. In nucleotides, the CDR3 is TGTGCCAGCACCACCTACTACACGCGCTCCTACAATGAGCAGTTCTTC.

The chain uses TRBV14 and TRBJ1-1, with TRBD1 matching over 12 bases. The CDR3 is 17 residues long. V gave up 5 bases and J gave up 4 bases; unmatched junction bases: 11. The germline V gene encodes CDR1 SGHDN and CDR2 FVKESK. The CDR3 loop is CASSFPGTGGAVTEAFF. CDR3 DNA sequence: TGTGCCAGCAGCTTTCCCGGGACAGGGGGCGCGGTCACTGAAGCTTTCTTT.

In regard to this clone: This sample also contains other DNA sequences that code for the same CDR3. V is TRBV5-1 and J is TRBJ1-5; D gene ambiguous. This CDR3 is 14 amino acids long. Germline assignment: CDR1 SGHRS and CDR2 YFSETQ. V shed 0 bases and J shed 4 bases, with 8 bases lying between them. CDR3 amino acids: CASSLGQSNQPQHF. CDR3 coding DNA: TGCGCCAGCAGCTTGGGCCAGTCAAATCAGCCCCAGCATTTT.

The chain is built from TRBV4-1 and TRBJ1-2; TRBD1 aligns across 9 bases. The V gene end was trimmed by 5 bases and the J gene end by 4 bases; junction bases not matched to a gene: 2. The germline V gene encodes CDR1 MGHRA and CDR2 YSYEKL. The CDR3 has 13 residues. CDR3 in DNA: TGCGCCAGCAGCGAGACAGGGGGCTATGGCTACACCTTC. The encoded protein is CASSETGGYGYTF.